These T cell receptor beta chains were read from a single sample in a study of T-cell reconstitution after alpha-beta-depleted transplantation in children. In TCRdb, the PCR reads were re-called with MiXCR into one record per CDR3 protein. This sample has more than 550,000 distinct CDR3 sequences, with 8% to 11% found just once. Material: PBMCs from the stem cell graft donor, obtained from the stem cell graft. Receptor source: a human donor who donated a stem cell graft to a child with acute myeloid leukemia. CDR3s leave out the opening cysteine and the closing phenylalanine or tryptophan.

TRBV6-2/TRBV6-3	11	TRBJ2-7	ASRDTSSYEQY
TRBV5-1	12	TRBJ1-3	ASSEQGAGNTIY
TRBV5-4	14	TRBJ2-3	ASSLRWGGAEDTQY
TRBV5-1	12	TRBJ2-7	ASSIQESSYEQY
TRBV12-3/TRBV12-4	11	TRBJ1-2	ASTRRGGYGYT
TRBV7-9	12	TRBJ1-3	ASSYSSTGNTIY
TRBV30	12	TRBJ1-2	AWRRTPNNYGYT
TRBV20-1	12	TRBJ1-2	SARDPPGVSGYT
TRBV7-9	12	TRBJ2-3	ASSRDEVGDTQY
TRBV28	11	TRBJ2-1	ASSQLQGNEQF
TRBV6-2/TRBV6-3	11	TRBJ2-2	ASSYGSPGELF
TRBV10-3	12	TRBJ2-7	ATAGGDGTYEQY
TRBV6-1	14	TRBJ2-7	ASRNSTQGLSYEQY
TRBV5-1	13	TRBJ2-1	ASSSLAERWNEQF
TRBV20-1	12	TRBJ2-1	SARGQRGYNEQF
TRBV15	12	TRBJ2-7	ATSRTAQTYEQY
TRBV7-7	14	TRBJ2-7	ASSLGAGLGPYEQY
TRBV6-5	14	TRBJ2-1	ASSLQAGQLYNEQF